This TCR beta chain was sequenced during a study of blood T cells in healthy people across ages. About the study: Roughly one uniquely barcoded beta molecule per two T cells was captured.

The second PCR ran 7 to 11 cycles with a sample-barcoded 5' primer and J-beta primers. TCRdb used MiXCR to reprocess the 5' RACE reads, holding one entry per CDR3 protein. The sample shows roughly 2 million distinct CDR3 sequences, just under 50% of them seen only once. CDR3 length: 15 residues. With 2 bases removed from V and 4 bases from J, the gap between germline ends came to 13 bases. This chain connects TRBV12-3 or TRBV12-4 to TRBJ2-3; TRBD2 might be the D (6 bases). Input material: blood. The origin of this receptor is a woman aged 40 to 50 in good health. CDR3 DNA sequence: TGTGCCAGCAGTTTAAAGGGTTGGGAGGCAGATACGCAGTATTTT. Protein: CASSLKGWEADTQYF.